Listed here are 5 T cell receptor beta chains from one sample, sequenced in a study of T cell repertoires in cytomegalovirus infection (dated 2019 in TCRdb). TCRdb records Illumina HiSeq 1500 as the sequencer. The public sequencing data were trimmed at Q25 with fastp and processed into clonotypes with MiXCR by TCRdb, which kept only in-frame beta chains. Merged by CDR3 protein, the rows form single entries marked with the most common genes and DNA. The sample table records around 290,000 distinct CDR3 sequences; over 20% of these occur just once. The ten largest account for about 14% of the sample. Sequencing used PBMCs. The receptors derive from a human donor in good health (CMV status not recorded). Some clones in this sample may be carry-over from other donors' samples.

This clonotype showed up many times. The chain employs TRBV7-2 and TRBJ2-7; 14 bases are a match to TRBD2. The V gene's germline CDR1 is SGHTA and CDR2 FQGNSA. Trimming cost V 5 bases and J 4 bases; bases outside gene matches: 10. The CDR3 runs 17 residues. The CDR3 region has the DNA TGTGCCAGCAGCGTGATAGGGACTAGCGGGAGTGGGTACGAGCAGTACTTC. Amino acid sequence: CASSVIGTSGSGYEQYF.

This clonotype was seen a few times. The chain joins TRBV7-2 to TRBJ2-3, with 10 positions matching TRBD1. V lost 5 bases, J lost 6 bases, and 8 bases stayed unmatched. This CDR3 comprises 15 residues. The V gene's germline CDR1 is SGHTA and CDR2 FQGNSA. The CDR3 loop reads CASSRRDRGSDTQYF. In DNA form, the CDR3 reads TGTGCCAGCAGCCGACGGGACAGGGGTTCCGATACGCAGTATTTT. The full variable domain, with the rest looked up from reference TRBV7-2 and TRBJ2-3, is GAGVSQSPSNKVTEKGKDVELRCDPISGHTALYWYRQSLGQGLEFLIYFQGNSAPDKSGLPSDRFSAERTGGSVSTLTIQRTQQEDSAVYLCASSRRDRGSDTQYFGPGTRLTVL.

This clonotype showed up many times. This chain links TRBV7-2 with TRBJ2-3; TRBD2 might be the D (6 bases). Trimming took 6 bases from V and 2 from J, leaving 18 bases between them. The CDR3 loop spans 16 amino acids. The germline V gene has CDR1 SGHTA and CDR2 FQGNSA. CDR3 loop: CASRAGFAGITDTQYF. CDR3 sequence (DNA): TGTGCCAGCAGGGCAGGGTTTGCGGGAATCACAGATACGCAGTATTTT.

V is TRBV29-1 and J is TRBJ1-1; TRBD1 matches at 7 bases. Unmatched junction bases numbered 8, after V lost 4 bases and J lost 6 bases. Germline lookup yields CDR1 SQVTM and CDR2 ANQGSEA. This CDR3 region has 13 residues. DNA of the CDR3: TGCAGCGTTGGGGAGGGGGCAAGGGCTGAAGCTTTCTTT. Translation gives CSVGEGARAEAFF.

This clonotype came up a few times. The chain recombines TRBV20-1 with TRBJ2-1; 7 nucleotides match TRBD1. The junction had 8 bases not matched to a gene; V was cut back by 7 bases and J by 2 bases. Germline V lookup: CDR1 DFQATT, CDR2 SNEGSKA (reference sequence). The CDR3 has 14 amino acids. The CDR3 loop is CSVTGQLTYNEQFF. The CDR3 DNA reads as TGCAGTGTTACGGGACAGCTTACCTACAATGAGCAGTTCTTC.